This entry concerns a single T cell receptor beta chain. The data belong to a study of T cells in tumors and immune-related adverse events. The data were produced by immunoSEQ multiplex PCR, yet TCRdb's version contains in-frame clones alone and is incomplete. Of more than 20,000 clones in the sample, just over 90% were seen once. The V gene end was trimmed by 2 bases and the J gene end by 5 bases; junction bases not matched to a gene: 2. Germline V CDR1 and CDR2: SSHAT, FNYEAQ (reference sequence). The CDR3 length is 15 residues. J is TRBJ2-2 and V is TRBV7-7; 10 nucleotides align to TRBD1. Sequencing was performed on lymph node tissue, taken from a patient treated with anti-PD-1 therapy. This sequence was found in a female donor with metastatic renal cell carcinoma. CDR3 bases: TGTGCCAGCAGCTTACGGACAGGGGGTACCGGGGAGCTGTTTTTT. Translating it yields CASSLRTGGTGELFF.